This TCR beta chain was observed in a study of cytomegalovirus exposure and HLA in healthy donors (dated 2017 in TCRdb). At the level of the whole study: An earlier analysis of fewer than 750 of the donors reported approximately 300 Gb of sequence data and 117 million unique TCR beta sequences obtained from around 180 million T cells. Roughly 300 gigabases of sequencing data and 70 million to 100 million unique TCR sequences were included in an early release covering roughly 700 HLA-typed donors. Of the roughly 400 genotyped donors, roughly 80% fell in the genetic ancestry cluster associated with self-reported Caucasian donors. The study aimed to test whether cataloging public T cell receptors could reveal signatures of past pathogen exposure. Using immunosequencing, the study profiled T cell repertoires from fewer than 850 subjects and related those repertoires to cytomegalovirus serostatus. A separate validation cohort of 100 to 150 different subjects was used in addition to the roughly 640-subject first cohort. High-throughput TCR immunosequencing, statistical association of individual TCRs with disease status, and machine learning were combined to predict cytomegalovirus infection status. A later analysis re-analyzed previously published TCR beta repertoires from 666 donors and added high-resolution HLA genotyping to study TCR occurrence patterns. In the later analysis, no new phenotypic data were used to find candidate immune exposures; instead, reliance was placed on TCR beta sequences and their occurrence across donors. An earlier analysis of several hundred of the donors used high-throughput TCR beta sequencing to judge whether each TCR beta V gene segment behaved as functional or pseudogenic. Donor age, sex, ethnicity and CMV serostatus were compiled alongside the repertoire data. A later genetic analysis took genome-wide SNP genotypes for 398 of the 666 donors and used that subset as a discovery cohort. Every repertoire in the discovery cohort had been generated on one and the same sequencing platform. Both class I and class II loci were covered by HLA typing, at four-digit resolution. The number of donors typed differed by locus, with 629-630 for A, B, C, DRB1 and DQB1, 522 for DQA1, 606 for DPA1, and under 490 for DPB1. Roughly five DR-DQ haplotypes were handled as single units for association and clustering because linkage in the cohort was strong. Among under 450 genotyped donors of the cohort, an average of about 240,000 unique TCR beta nucleotide sequences were sequenced per donor, roughly a sixth of them non-productive. General conclusions and limits of the study: Across donors, most TCR sequences were observed very rarely, whereas some public TCRs were present in many individuals. Most CMV-associated TCR beta chains appeared to be HLA-restricted in a later analysis, and the HLA associations seemed to be driven largely by CMV exposure. Because some donors lacked HLA typing at each locus, the association tests relied only on the typed subset. Only TCR beta chains were sequenced in this cohort, and the absence of alpha or paired-chain data limited detectable features. Some IMGT-functional V segments, including TRBV6-2 and TRBV6-3, could not be told apart with the 87-base-pair reads, so those segments were excluded. In a later analysis, several top co-occurrence clusters were reported to appear linked to parvovirus B19, influenza, CMV and Epstein-Barr virus. Correlated functional status among segregating V segments might reflect linkage disequilibrium, but an unknown experimental factor could not be ruled out. The study listed approximately 150 TCR beta chains as associated with cytomegalovirus. In a later analysis, HLA-associated TCR beta chains were found to be more clonally expanded and to have lower generation probabilities than equally common non-associated chains. Compared with the roughly 600-donor mean, donors in an Asian-associated ancestry cluster had fewer N-insertions in productive TCRs, according to a later genetic analysis. A further reported finding was that TCR beta sequences accurately predicted the HLA-A and HLA-B alleles for most subjects in the first cohort. Three of the identified cytomegalovirus-associated TCR beta chains were confirmed in vitro to be specific for cytomegalovirus antigens. The earlier analysis of approximately 560 of the donors excluded roughly 17 rarely observed V segments, including chromosome 9 orphons, because counts were too low. A later genetic analysis associated a missense DCLRE1C variant with V-gene and J-gene trimming of TCR beta chains, and an independent cohort replicated the association. According to a later analysis, TCR association rates differed among HLA loci, with DRB1 alleles showing the most associated TCRs and HLA-C alleles showing the fewest. In an earlier analysis of over 550 of the donors, most TCR beta V segments were observed in productive rearrangements about 87% or about 30% of the time, broadly matching IMGT annotations. The authors suggested that the approach could potentially be extended to other disease states and immunological phenotypes. In both the original and validation cohorts, the classifier was reported to diagnose cytomegalovirus status with high specificity and sensitivity. Immune exposure information for the cohort was limited to CMV serostatus. A cluster of highly shared sequence variants was judged likely to be a technical artifact of the sequencing pipeline. Assigning TCR associations to individual alleles was difficult when HLA alleles, especially DR and DQ, strongly co-occurred. Sequencing depth was assumed to be roughly uniform across donors in the presence/absence analyses, though that assumption may not hold. A later analysis associated approximately 17,000 TCR beta sequences with specific HLA alleles at a false discovery rate of 0.05.

Receptor libraries were prepared by the immunoSEQ multiplex PCR assay. The multiplex PCR relied on a mix of 60 forward primers for TCR Vbeta segments and 13 reverse primers for TCR Jbeta segments. A multiplex PCR assay on genomic DNA amplified the CDR3 region of rearranged TCR beta genes. On the Illumina HiSeq System, the amplified TCR beta libraries were sequenced as 87-base-pair reads. Processing in the source paper ran as follows. Across the roughly 600 repertoires, a later analysis counted roughly 84 million unique TCR beta chains, around 11 million of which were shared by at least two donors. Raw reads were error-corrected and collapsed into unique sequences with a nearest-neighbor algorithm that merged closely related sequences to remove PCR and sequencing errors. CDR3 sequences were aligned to IMGT reference sequences to assign V, D and J gene segments. For a sequence to be retained, a match of at least six nucleotides was required to both a V gene segment and a J gene segment. A rearrangement was called productive if the CDR3 had no stop codons and remained in frame with V and J, and every other rearrangement was called non-productive. CDR3 was defined according to IMGT convention as the region running from the second conserved V-encoded cysteine to the conserved J-encoded phenylalanine. The earlier analysis of some 580 of the donors excluded any sequence lacking an unambiguous match to a single V gene segment. In an earlier analysis of roughly 600 of the donors, a V segment was called functional when productive rearrangements were above 56.7%, and segregating when the standard deviation between donors exceeded 5%. To diagnose cytomegalovirus status from the catalog of TCR beta chain sequences, a statistical classification framework was built. In a later analysis, TCR nucleotide sequences were compared against IMGT/GENE-DB human TR gene sequences so that V and J genes could be assigned. The TCRdist pipeline was used in a later analysis to assign CDR3 sequences and most-parsimonious VDJ recombination scenarios. In a later analysis, each TCR beta chain was defined by its CDR3 amino acid sequence together with its V-gene family, and reads lacking a unique V-gene family were excluded. In a later analysis, around 600 highly shared, low-generation-probability nucleotide sequences were removed to address suspected cross-contamination and a sequencing artifact. In a later analysis, a clonal expansion index for each public chain was calculated from normalized within-repertoire ranks of inferred template counts. Generation probabilities in a later analysis came from a VDJ recombination model fitted to out-of-frame rearrangements, and those results were checked against IGoR. A later analysis scored TCR-TCR, TCR-HLA and TCR-CMV co-occurrence with hypergeometric tests, applying a repertoire-size bias correction to TCR pairs. To estimate false discovery rates, a later analysis permuted the HLA or CMV assignments 20 times. In a later analysis, co-occurring TCRs were grouped using DBSCAN, and TCRdist sequence similarity was added for clustering within HLA-allele-positive subsets. Co-occurrence clustering excluded repertoires with fewer than 30,000 or more than 120,000 public chains, plus five with anomalous nucleotide sharing. TCRdb took this table from immuneACCESS and kept in-frame rearrangements with V and J called. Such tables lack part of the clones; where checked against another copy, unresolved V genes explain under half of the gap, and the rest is unexplained. The V and J calls and clone size are taken from that table; D and trimming were inferred from the DNA. Across this sample there are hundreds of thousands of clones, with 85% seen only once. The ten largest account for around 0.22% of the sample.

Turning to this clone: Its antigen is currently not known. No base-level quality is on record; no much larger clone is a single base apart.

The V and J ends are trimmed by 6 bases and 2 bases, leaving 14 bases between them. Reading the germline V gene gives CDR1 SQVTM and CDR2 ANQGSEA. The CDR3 runs 14 residues from the cysteine to the phenylalanine. The DNA shown is the 42-base CDR3, in frame from base 1. The cohort comprised around 700 healthy bone marrow donors. Cohort members were all nominally healthy when sampled, although unrecorded immune exposures were likely present. The donor was CMV seronegative and was included in the group of approximately 350 seronegative cohort members. Every donor gave a peripheral blood sample, and the peripheral blood mononuclear cells from that sample were used for TCR beta sequencing. The Qiagen DNeasy Blood Extraction Kit was used to extract genomic DNA from the blood cell samples.

The sequencing input was PBMCs. This sequence uses TRBV29-1 and TRBJ2-1; TRBD1 is a possible D gene, resting on 5 matching bases. The TCR sequence derives from a girl aged 2-15 years in good health and CMV-seronegative. CDR3 loop: CSVAKSGTYNEQFF. In nucleotide form, the sequence is TGCAGCGTAGCAAAATCAGGGACCTACAATGAGCAGTTCTTC.